Presented here are 18 T cell receptor beta chains from one specimen sequenced in a study of T-cell reconstitution after alpha-beta-depleted transplantation in children. TCRbeta library preparation incorporated unique molecular identifiers. TCRdb passed the PCR reads through MiXCR, listing each CDR3 protein once. The repertoire consists of some 530,000 distinct CDR3 sequences, with 9.5% to 15% occurring once and the leading ten covering approximately 5.4%. The specimen comprised PBMCs from the stem cell graft donor, sampled from the stem cell graft. The receptors derive from a human donor who donated a stem cell graft to a child with combined immunodeficiency.

This clonotype was counted between two and nine times. The chain is built from TRBV10-3 and TRBJ2-7; D is perhaps TRBD1 or TRBD2 (5 bases each). V gave up 3 bases and J gave up 0 bases, with 6 bases separating them. CDR1 is ENHRY and CDR2 is SYGVKD in the germline V gene. CDR3 length equals 13 residues. This chain's CDR3 is CAISDGASYEQYF. The CDR3 bases are TGTGCCATCAGTGACGGGGCCTCCTACGAGCAGTACTTC.

This clonotype was detected only a few times. The chain is built from TRBV29-1 and TRBJ2-1, with D unresolved. The CDR3 is made up of 15 amino acids. Germline lookup yields CDR1 SQVTM and CDR2 ANQGSEA. V shed 3 bases and J shed 4 bases, with 16 bases lying between them. The CDR3 DNA reads TGCAGCGTTGAGGCAGCCTCTAGAGCTTACAATGAGCAGTTCTTC. The encoded protein is CSVEAASRAYNEQFF.

This clonotype has a handful of counts. The chain is built from TRBV12-3 or TRBV12-4 and TRBJ2-7, with unresolved D. CDR3 length: 13 residues. Trimming shortened V by 0 bases and J by 5 bases, and 8 bases separated the two germline ends. CDR3 protein: CASSLAGINEQYF. CDR3 coding DNA: TGTGCCAGCAGTTTAGCAGGGATCAACGAGCAGTACTTC.

The rearrangement joins TRBV20-1 to TRBJ2-7, with 7 bases matching TRBD1. The germline V gene has CDR1 DFQATT and CDR2 SNEGSKA (reference sequence). Trimming cost V 4 bases and J 0 bases; bases outside gene matches: 9. CDR3 length: 15 residues. CDR3 coding DNA: TGCAGTGCTACGATCGGGACAGAGAGCTCCTACGAGCAGTACTTC. As protein: CSATIGTESSYEQYF.

This clonotype showed up many times. The V gene is TRBV5-6, the J gene TRBJ2-4, with 8 positions matching TRBD1. Germline V gene data show CDR1 as SGHDT and CDR2 as YYEEEE. The CDR3 runs to 14 residues. With 3 bases clipped from V and 8 bases from J, the junction kept 7 bases outside the gene matches. CDR3 loop: CASSSLDREDIQYF. CDR3 sequence (DNA): TGTGCCAGCAGCTCCTTGGACAGGGAGGACATTCAGTACTTC.

The chain combines TRBV25-1 with TRBJ2-7, with D possibly TRBD2 on 5 matching bases. The V and J ends lost 4 bases and 9 bases respectively, with 10 bases between them. CDR3 length: 11 residues. The germline CDR1 and CDR2 sequences are MGHDK and SYGVNS. The CDR3 here is CASSGTRGQYF. In DNA, the CDR3 is TGTGCCAGCAGTGGGACCCGGGGGCAGTACTTC.

This chain connects TRBV29-1 to TRBJ2-1, with D unclear. Between the trimmed V and J ends, which lost 6 bases and 9 bases, there was a span of 9 bases. Germline CDR1 and CDR2: SQVTM and ANQGSEA. The CDR3 spans 10 residues. The chain's CDR3 is CSVAGPEQFF. The CDR3 DNA reads as TGCAGCGTCGCCGGACCTGAGCAGTTCTTC.

Many counts were recorded for this clonotype. The chain has TRBV7-2 and TRBJ2-5, with D perhaps matching TRBD2 (6 bases). V gave up 5 bases and J gave up 5 bases, with 15 bases separating them. The CDR3 sequence is 14 residues long. Germline V gives CDR1 SGHTA, CDR2 FQGNSA. The CDR3 bases are TGTGCCAGCAGCCTGGACTACCGCTTGGAGACCCAGTACTTC. Its translation: CASSLDYRLETQYF. Full variable domain (rest looked up from reference TRBV7-2 and TRBJ2-5): GAGVSQSPSNKVTEKGKDVELRCDPISGHTALYWYRQSLGQGLEFLIYFQGNSAPDKSGLPSDRFSAERTGGSVSTLTIQRTQQEDSAVYLCASSLDYRLETQYFGPGTRLLVL.

The chain uses TRBV9 and TRBJ2-2; 8 bases map to TRBD1. Germline assignment: CDR1 SGDLS and CDR2 YYNGEE. J was trimmed by 1 base and V by 7 bases; bases with no gene match: 6. CDR3 length: 15 amino acids. The CDR3, as DNA: TGTGCCAGCGGGAAGGGGACAGGGAACACCGGGGAGCTGTTTTTT. Translation: CASGKGTGNTGELFF. Combining the CDR3 with reference TRBV9 and TRBJ2-2 gives the whole variable domain DSGVTQTPKHLITATGQRVTLRCSPRSGDLSVYWYQQSLDQGLQFLIQYYNGEERAKGNILERFSAQQFPDLHSELNLSSLELGDSALYFCASGKGTGNTGELFFGEGSRLTVL.

The chain carries TRBV5-1 and TRBJ2-3, with unresolved D. Per the germline V gene, CDR1 is SGHRS and CDR2 is YFSETQ. The germline V and J ends were trimmed by 2 bases and 1 base, with 11 bases remaining between them. The CDR3 spans 15 residues. The CDR3 here is CASSFLGWGTDTQYF. The CDR3 region has the DNA TGCGCCAGCAGCTTCTTGGGGTGGGGCACAGATACGCAGTATTTT.

This clonotype showed up just a few times. V and J are TRBV27 and TRBJ2-1; D is undetermined. Germline V gene data show CDR1 as MNHEY and CDR2 as SMNVEV (reference sequence). The CDR3 covers 15 residues. Deletions cut 2 bases from V and 4 bases from J, with 12 bases between. The CDR3 DNA is TGTGCCAGCAGTTTAAATTTGCTGGCTTACAATGAGCAGTTCTTC. Encoded protein: CASSLNLLAYNEQFF.

The chain uses TRBV6-5 and TRBJ2-1; a weak D match, TRBD2 (5 bases). V lost 3 bases and J 8 bases, leaving 17 bases between the germline ends. The length of the CDR3 is 15 residues. Germline V gene sequence: CDR1 MNHEY, CDR2 SVGAGI. The CDR3 loop is CASSYTLALGHEQFF. The DNA for the CDR3 is TGTGCCAGCAGTTATACGCTAGCTCTAGGGCATGAGCAGTTCTTC.

Only a few counts were recorded for this clonotype. The chain couples TRBV7-2 to TRBJ2-1; 8 bases match TRBD2. The CDR3 is made up of 14 amino acids. The germline V gene has CDR1 SGHTA and CDR2 FQGNSA. Unmatched junction bases numbered 9, after V lost 5 bases and J lost 9 bases. CDR3: CASSPLSGSGEQFF. The CDR3 DNA sequence: TGTGCCAGCAGCCCACTAAGCGGGAGCGGTGAGCAGTTCTTC.

The J gene is TRBJ1-4, the V gene TRBV12-3 or TRBV12-4; D call uncertain. CDR3 length: 11 residues. V gave up 4 bases and J gave up 8 bases, with 5 bases separating them. CDR3 sequence reads: CASSWAEKLFF. The CDR3 DNA is TGTGCCAGCAGTTGGGCAGAAAAACTGTTTTTT.

This chain connects TRBV13 to TRBJ1-1; the D gene is possibly TRBD1 (6 bases). Germline lookup yields CDR1 PRHDT and CDR2 FYEKMQ (reference sequence). This CDR3 is built from 16 residues. With 1 base removed from V and 3 bases from J, the gap between germline ends came to 15 bases. This CDR3 is CASSLVAGAPDTEAFF. The CDR3 DNA is TGTGCCAGCAGCTTAGTTGCGGGGGCGCCTGACACTGAAGCTTTCTTT.

The genes are TRBV20-1 and TRBJ2-6; D call uncertain. There are 13 residues in the CDR3. Trimming left V 0 bases short and J 2 bases short, with 2 bases between. The germline CDR1 and CDR2 sequences are DFQATT and SNEGSKA (reference sequence). The CDR3 DNA reads TGCAGTGCTAGAGAGACTGGGGCCAACGTCCTGACTTTC. As protein: CSARETGANVLTF.

This chain connects TRBV20-1 to TRBJ2-3, with 11 bases identical to TRBD1. Germline values: CDR1 DFQATT, CDR2 SNEGSKA (reference sequence). CDR3 length: 16 residues. Losses at the gene ends were 2 bases for V and 3 bases for J; bases not matched to a gene: 7. The CDR3 bases are TGCAGTGCTAGACCACCCCGGGACAGGGGGACAGATACGCAGTATTTT. This sequence encodes CSARPPRDRGTDTQYF.

CDR3 loop: CASSFRNSEAFF. In DNA form, the CDR3 reads TGTGCCAGCAGTTTCAGGAATTCTGAAGCTTTCTTT. The rearrangement uses TRBV12-3 or TRBV12-4 and TRBJ1-1; D unresolved. Trimming removed 3 bases from V and 6 bases from J, with 8 bases in between. This CDR3 has 12 residues.